This T cell receptor beta chain was documented in a study of blood T cell repertoires in COVID-19. Overall study: Acute and convalescent COVID-19 samples came from the United States, Italy and Spain. Sources were T cells, B-cell-depleted T cells, or PBMCs; the material itself was cDNA or gDNA.

Authors' analysis steps: By means of reference gene primer amplification, nucleated cell counts were estimated. Assay used: immunoSEQ multiplex PCR; TCRdb lists only in-frame clones, some missing. Clone size and the V and J calls come from that table; the DNA yielded D and trimming. The profile shows around 200,000 clones, approximately 84% of them singletons. V was shortened by 0 bases and J by 5 bases, with 13 bases between the two germline ends. CDR3 length equals 15 residues. Germline CDR1 and CDR2: GTSNPN and SVGIG (reference sequence). The sample consisted of peripheral blood. This receptor was taken from a man aged 45-60 years with active or convalescent COVID-19. The rearrangement links TRBV30 to TRBJ2-2; TRBD1 might be the D (7 bases). The CDR3 DNA follows: TGTGCCTGGAGTGTTGTGGCAGGGGGGACCGGGGAGCTGTTTTTT. It translates to CAWSVVAGGTGELFF.